Listed below are T cell receptor beta chains from one sample, sequenced in a study of blood T cell repertoires in COVID-19. Only in-frame clones appear in the TCRdb table, and some are missing; sequencing was by immunoSEQ multiplex PCR. The sample has under 150,000 clones, about four fifths seen once. Sequencing was performed on peripheral blood. These TCRs come from a man aged 55 to 70 with acute or convalescent COVID-19. The CDR3 runs from the conserved cysteine through the conserved F or W. A D gene is named only where the DNA matches it firmly. Size is stated for part of the rows, as once, few or many counts, or as a class when the clone is expanded.

clone_size | j_call | d_call | v_call | cdr3_aa | cdr3_nt
NA | TRBJ2-7 | TRBD2 | TRBV3-1/TRBV3-2 | CASSPTGTSGRAYEQYF | TGTGCCAGCAGCCCCACCGGGACTAGCGGGAGGGCCTACGAGCAGTACTTC
NA | TRBJ2-5 | TRBD2 | TRBV29-1 | CSGSGGKETQYF | TGCAGCGGGAGCGGGGGAAAAGAGACCCAGTACTTC
once | TRBJ2-3 | TRBD1 | TRBV24-1 | CATSDLQTGESDTQYF | TGTGCCACCAGTGATTTGCAGACAGGGGAGTCAGATACGCAGTATTTT
NA | TRBJ1-4 | NA | TRBV18 | CASSPSEDPNEKLFF | TGTGCCAGCTCACCATCGGAGGACCCTAATGAAAAACTGTTTTTT
NA | TRBJ2-2 | TRBD2 | TRBV5-1 | CASSELAGGPNTGELFF | TGCGCCAGCAGCGAACTAGCGGGAGGCCCGAACACCGGGGAGCTGTTTTTT
NA | TRBJ2-2 | TRBD2 | TRBV3-1/TRBV3-2 | CASRVGLANVGELFF | TGTGCCAGCAGGGTGGGACTAGCGAATGTCGGGGAGCTGTTTTTT
NA | TRBJ1-1 | TRBD1 | TRBV7-9 | CASSKDPTGNTEAFF | TGTGCCAGCAGCAAAGACCCGACAGGGAATACTGAAGCTTTCTTT
once | TRBJ1-2 | NA | TRBV18 | CASSPYMGRDVDGGYTF | TGTGCCAGCTCACCATATATGGGGCGCGATGTGGATGGTGGCTACACCTTC
NA | TRBJ2-7 | TRBD1 | TRBV10-3 | CAISDGSTGPHEQYF | TGTGCCATCAGTGACGGGTCGACAGGGCCCCACGAGCAGTACTTC
NA | TRBJ2-2 | NA | TRBV11-3 | CASSLGGGNTGELFF | TGTGCCAGCAGCTTAGGTGGCGGGAACACCGGGGAGCTGTTTTTT
NA | TRBJ2-3 | NA | TRBV5-4 | CASSLAGVGGDTQYF | TGTGCCAGCAGCTTGGCAGGGGTCGGGGGGGATACGCAGTATTTT
NA | TRBJ2-3 | TRBD2 | TRBV24-1 | CATSDTSGRGDTQYF | TGTGCCACCAGTGATACCAGCGGGAGGGGTGATACGCAGTATTTT
NA | TRBJ1-4 | NA | TRBV4-2 | CASSQDLGAGEGFDEKLFF | TGTGCCAGCAGCCAAGATCTTGGGGCAGGGGAAGGGTTTGATGAAAAACTGTTTTTT
NA | TRBJ2-7 | TRBD2 | TRBV5-1 | CASSLAGGVPYEQYF | TGCGCCAGCAGCTTGGCCGGGGGGGTCCCCTACGAGCAGTACTTC
NA | TRBJ2-2 | TRBD1 | TRBV5-5 | CASSLYGDRATGELFF | TGTGCCAGCAGCTTGTATGGGGACAGGGCCACCGGGGAGCTGTTTTTT
NA | TRBJ2-4 | NA | TRBV7-3 | CASSLLGGDGIQYF | TGTGCCAGCAGCTTATTAGGGGGGGACGGTATTCAGTACTTC
once | TRBJ2-5 | NA | TRBV3-1/TRBV3-2 | CASSWAGRETQYF | TGTGCCAGCAGCTGGGCAGGGAGGGAGACCCAGTACTTC
few | TRBJ1-1 | TRBD1 | TRBV29-1 | CSGGTGALNTEAFF | TGCAGCGGGGGGACAGGGGCGTTGAACACTGAAGCTTTCTTT
NA | TRBJ1-1 | NA | TRBV3-1/TRBV3-2 | CASGQPNTEAFF | TGTGCCAGCGGACAGCCGAACACTGAAGCTTTCTTT
NA | TRBJ1-2 | NA | TRBV6-2/TRBV6-3 | CASSQTGSAGYTF | TGTGCCAGCAGTCAAACAGGGAGCGCTGGCTACACCTTC
NA | TRBJ1-4 | TRBD1 | TRBV29-1 | CSVGRTGGTNEKLFF | TGCAGCGTTGGACGGACAGGGGGAACTAATGAAAAACTGTTTTTT
few | TRBJ1-1 | NA | TRBV3-1/TRBV3-2 | CASSQVREVTEAFF | TGTGCCAGCAGCCAAGTACGAGAGGTCACTGAAGCTTTCTTT
NA | TRBJ2-3 | TRBD1 | TRBV9 | CASSGMTGGRTDTQYF | TGTGCCAGCAGCGGGATGACAGGGGGCAGGACAGATACGCAGTATTTT
NA | TRBJ1-2 | NA | TRBV9 | CASSLWVSGQGYTF | TGTGCCAGCAGCCTTTGGGTTTCAGGGCAAGGCTACACCTTC
NA | TRBJ2-3 | TRBD1 | TRBV7-3 | CASSGTGGPSTDTQYF | TGTGCCAGCAGCGGGACAGGGGGCCCTAGCACAGATACGCAGTATTTT
once | TRBJ1-5 | TRBD1 | TRBV2 | CASSPGTAYSNQPQHF | TGTGCCAGCAGCCCTGGGACAGCGTATAGCAATCAGCCCCAGCATTTT
NA | TRBJ1-2 | NA | TRBV7-9 | CASSLKGERGYTF | TGTGCCAGCAGCCTTAAGGGGGAGCGTGGCTACACCTTC
NA | TRBJ2-7 | NA | TRBV19 | CASSVQGRPYEQYF | TGTGCCAGTAGTGTCCAGGGAAGACCCTACGAGCAGTACTTC
NA | TRBJ2-1 | TRBD2 | TRBV20-1 | CSASPHGASGSGEQFF | TGCAGTGCTAGTCCTCATGGGGCTAGCGGGAGTGGTGAGCAGTTCTTC
NA | TRBJ2-5 | TRBD1 | TRBV6-6 | CASSYNQGVSQETQYF | TGTGCCAGCAGTTACAACCAGGGGGTATCACAAGAGACCCAGTACTTC